A selection of T cell receptor beta chains follows, all from one sample in a study of identical twins. A single record per CDR3 protein comes from TCRdb applying MiXCR to the 5' RACE reads. The sample holds 200,000 to 250,000 distinct CDR3 sequences; approximately 7.1% are singletons and the top ten take about 14%. These data also featured in a second study, about T cells expressing NK-cell markers.

Sample: CD8+ T cells sorted from blood. These receptors came from a woman aged 18-30 years in good health. Both conserved end residues are part of each CDR3. The order of the fields is clone size, D gene, V gene, J gene, CDR3 DNA, CDR3 protein. D genes are given only for firm matches. A row's size may be missing; if present it is once, few, many or a size class.

clone_size: NA
d_call: NA
v_call: TRBV27
j_call: TRBJ2-1
cdr3_nt: TGTGCCAGCAGTTTATCGATGGCTGTCAATGAGCAGTTCTTC
cdr3_aa: CASSLSMAVNEQFF

clone_size: few
d_call: TRBD2
v_call: TRBV7-9
j_call: TRBJ2-7
cdr3_nt: TGTGCCAGCAGCTCCGGGACTAGCGCGAGGGAGCAGTACTTC
cdr3_aa: CASSSGTSAREQYF

clone_size: NA
d_call: NA
v_call: TRBV6-1
j_call: TRBJ2-1
cdr3_nt: TGTGCCAGCAGTATCCGGGGTCACCACAATGAGCAGTTCTTC
cdr3_aa: CASSIRGHHNEQFF

clone_size: few
d_call: TRBD2
v_call: TRBV20-1
j_call: TRBJ2-1
cdr3_nt: TGCAGTGCTATATCGGCGGGGGGATCCGGTGAGCAGTTCTTC
cdr3_aa: CSAISAGGSGEQFF

clone_size: many
d_call: TRBD1
v_call: TRBV6-2/TRBV6-3
j_call: TRBJ2-7
cdr3_nt: TGTGCCATTGCCGGGACAGCTTACGAGCAGTACTTC
cdr3_aa: CAIAGTAYEQYF

clone_size: many
d_call: NA
v_call: TRBV13
j_call: TRBJ2-5
cdr3_nt: TGTGCCAGCAGCCTAAATCGCCCGGAGACCCAGTACTTC
cdr3_aa: CASSLNRPETQYF

clone_size: many
d_call: TRBD1
v_call: TRBV3-1
j_call: TRBJ2-2
cdr3_nt: TGTGCCAGCAGCCAAGTGGACAGGGGCGGGGAGCTGTTTTTT
cdr3_aa: CASSQVDRGGELFF

clone_size: few
d_call: NA
v_call: TRBV3-1
j_call: TRBJ2-7
cdr3_nt: TGTGCCAGCAGCCAAGTGGTCGGGATCGACGAGCAGTACTTC
cdr3_aa: CASSQVVGIDEQYF

clone_size: many
d_call: NA
v_call: TRBV12-3/TRBV12-4
j_call: TRBJ1-2
cdr3_nt: TGTGCCAGCAGTTTTTCGGCAGACTATGGCTACACCTTC
cdr3_aa: CASSFSADYGYTF

clone_size: NA
d_call: TRBD1
v_call: TRBV20-1
j_call: TRBJ1-2
cdr3_nt: TGCAGTGCTAGAGATCCGGGCGAACGGACAGGCTATGGCTACACCTTC
cdr3_aa: CSARDPGERTGYGYTF

clone_size: few
d_call: NA
v_call: TRBV5-1
j_call: TRBJ2-3
cdr3_nt: TGCGCCAGCAGCTCCGCCGGGTCTGCCACAGATACGCAGTATTTT
cdr3_aa: CASSSAGSATDTQYF

clone_size: many
d_call: NA
v_call: TRBV12-3/TRBV12-4
j_call: TRBJ1-5
cdr3_nt: TGTGCCAGCAGCCCATCGGGACAGCCCCAGCATTTT
cdr3_aa: CASSPSGQPQHF

clone_size: few
d_call: TRBD2
v_call: TRBV6-1
j_call: TRBJ2-7
cdr3_nt: TGTGCCAGCAGTCCCAGGGGACTAGCGGTATACGAGCAGTACTTC
cdr3_aa: CASSPRGLAVYEQYF

clone_size: NA
d_call: NA
v_call: TRBV29-1
j_call: TRBJ2-7
cdr3_nt: TGCAGCGTTGAATTGGAGGGACTGCCCATCTACGAGCAGTACTTC
cdr3_aa: CSVELEGLPIYEQYF

clone_size: few
d_call: NA
v_call: TRBV4-3
j_call: TRBJ2-3
cdr3_nt: TGCGCCAGCAGCCAAGTAGGTCTAGAGGATCGCACAGATACGCAGTATTTT
cdr3_aa: CASSQVGLEDRTDTQYF

clone_size: NA
d_call: NA
v_call: TRBV6-1
j_call: TRBJ1-2
cdr3_nt: TGTGCCAGCAGTACAGGGTATGGCTACACCTTC
cdr3_aa: CASSTGYGYTF

clone_size: many
d_call: NA
v_call: TRBV6-5
j_call: TRBJ1-2
cdr3_nt: TGTGCCAGCAGCCCAGAAGCAGGCTTGATAATTAACTATGGCTACACCTTC
cdr3_aa: CASSPEAGLIINYGYTF

clone_size: few
d_call: NA
v_call: TRBV6-5
j_call: TRBJ2-5
cdr3_nt: TGTGCCAGCAGTTACTCGGGGGGACGAATACAAGAGACCCAGTACTTC
cdr3_aa: CASSYSGGRIQETQYF

clone_size: few
d_call: TRBD1
v_call: TRBV5-1
j_call: TRBJ1-1
cdr3_nt: TGCGCCAGCAGCTCGGACAGGATAAACACTGAAGCTTTCTTT
cdr3_aa: CASSSDRINTEAFF

clone_size: NA
d_call: NA
v_call: TRBV6-1
j_call: TRBJ2-7
cdr3_nt: TGTGCCAGCGCACTAGGGGGACGATCCTACGAGCAGTACTTC
cdr3_aa: CASALGGRSYEQYF

clone_size: NA
d_call: TRBD2
v_call: TRBV11-2
j_call: TRBJ2-1
cdr3_nt: TGTGCCAGCAGCTTAGCGGGAGGGTCGACATATGAGCAGTTCTTC
cdr3_aa: CASSLAGGSTYEQFF

clone_size: few
d_call: TRBD2
v_call: TRBV6-1
j_call: TRBJ2-3
cdr3_nt: TGTGCCAGCAGAACCGGGACTAGCGGGACAGATACGCAGTATTTT
cdr3_aa: CASRTGTSGTDTQYF

clone_size: many
d_call: NA
v_call: TRBV7-9
j_call: TRBJ2-7
cdr3_nt: TGTGCCAGCAGCCCCAAGGGGCGTGGCAGTAACCCCTACGAGCAGTACTTC
cdr3_aa: CASSPKGRGSNPYEQYF

clone_size: few
d_call: NA
v_call: TRBV27
j_call: TRBJ2-1
cdr3_nt: TGTGCCAGCAGCTCCCGGGTTAGCTCCTACAATGAGCAGTTCTTC
cdr3_aa: CASSSRVSSYNEQFF

clone_size: few
d_call: NA
v_call: TRBV9
j_call: TRBJ1-1
cdr3_nt: TGTGCCAGCAGCGACGGACTCGGGGTCTTGAACACTGAAGCTTTCTTT
cdr3_aa: CASSDGLGVLNTEAFF

clone_size: NA
d_call: TRBD2
v_call: TRBV20-1
j_call: TRBJ2-3
cdr3_nt: TGCAGTGCTTCTGGACTAGCGGGGGGAGGAACGCAGTATTTT
cdr3_aa: CSASGLAGGGTQYF

clone_size: NA
d_call: NA
v_call: TRBV12-3/TRBV12-4
j_call: TRBJ1-2
cdr3_nt: TGTGCCAGCACCACCGGGGGGCCGTCCAATGGCTACACCTTC
cdr3_aa: CASTTGGPSNGYTF

clone_size: NA
d_call: NA
v_call: TRBV6-1
j_call: TRBJ2-1
cdr3_nt: TGTGCCAGCAGTACCATACAGGGTCAATTAGAGATCTTC
cdr3_aa: CASSTIQGQLEIF

clone_size: many
d_call: TRBD1
v_call: TRBV7-9
j_call: TRBJ1-1
cdr3_nt: TGTGCCAGCAGCTTACAGGGGGCGAACACTGAAGCTTTCTTT
cdr3_aa: CASSLQGANTEAFF

clone_size: NA
d_call: NA
v_call: TRBV19
j_call: TRBJ2-2
cdr3_nt: TGTGCCAGTAGTATATCGGGGTTAAACACCGGGGAGCTGTTTTTT
cdr3_aa: CASSISGLNTGELFF

clone_size: few
d_call: NA
v_call: TRBV6-1
j_call: TRBJ2-2
cdr3_nt: TGTGCCAGCAGTCCTGAAGCCCGGGGGACCGGGGAGCTGTTTTTT
cdr3_aa: CASSPEARGTGELFF